This TCR beta chain derives from a study of T-cell memory formation after mild COVID-19. On the study more broadly: Largely, the TCR clusters proved donor specific. Whole-study findings and limits: Pre-infection memory showed some responding clones, and this suggested that cross-reactive memory joined. The study found contracting CD4+ clones mainly in CM and EM and contracting CD8+ clones in EMRA.

The V gene's germline CDR1 is LNHDA and CDR2 SQIVND (reference sequence). The CDR3 extends over 15 amino acids. Trimming cost V 5 bases and J 3 bases, with 14 bases left between them. From the 5' RACE reads, TCRdb called clonotypes with MiXCR, one entry per CDR3 protein. The sample lists 300,000 to 400,000 distinct CDR3 sequences, around 27% occurring once. Comments on this clonotype: What it binds is not known.

Sequencing input: PBMCs or a T cell subset sorted from them (not recorded which). The receptor was derived from an adult woman who had mild COVID-19 (a few samples of this study predate the infection). Cell type and time point are not known. The chain carries TRBV19 and TRBJ1-5; D unclear. The CDR3 sequence: CASSPTDQPNQPQHF. CDR3 DNA sequence: TGTGCCAGTAGTCCCACCGACCAGCCCAATCAGCCCCAGCATTTT.